Listed here is a single TCR beta chain. This specimen comes from a study of blood T cell repertoires in COVID-19. Clones were sequenced by immunoSEQ multiplex PCR, and TCRdb holds only the in-frame ones, with some missing. The sample lists about 220,000 clones, 70% to 85% occurring once. CDR3 size: 18 residues. Trimming took 1 base from V and 1 from J, leaving 17 bases between them. The V gene's germline CDR1 is LNHNV and CDR2 YYDKDF (reference sequence). Sequenced sample: PBMCs or T cells enriched from blood (not recorded which). The clonotype comes from a woman aged 55-70 years who had recovered from COVID-19. The V call is TRBV15, the J call TRBJ1-3; D perhaps matches TRBD1 (6 bases). DNA for the CDR3: TGTGCCACCAGCAGAGTGGGGGCGGGCCGAATTTCTGGAAACACCATATATTTT. Encoded protein: CATSRVGAGRISGNTIYF.